This TCR beta chain was retrieved from a study of blood T cell repertoires in COVID-19. For the study at large: Specimens from acute and convalescent COVID-19 originated in the United States, Italy and Spain. From T cells, B-cell-depleted T cells, or PBMCs came the material, which was cDNA or gDNA.

Trimming shortened V by 2 bases and J by 5 bases, and 9 bases separated the two germline ends. The CDR3 spans 14 residues. In germline, CDR1 is KGHSH, CDR2 LQKENI. The assay was immunoSEQ multiplex PCR, and TCRdb's table has in-frame clones only and misses some. The profile shows 100,000 or so clones, roughly 86% of them singletons. Sequenced sample: peripheral blood. This receptor was taken from a man between 50 and 59 years old with active or convalescent COVID-19. The J gene is TRBJ2-2, the V gene TRBV18; a possible D gene is TRBD2 (6 bases). The CDR3 DNA is TGTGCCAGCTCACCAGGGACTCAGACCGGGGAGCTGTTTTTT. Its protein is CASSPGTQTGELFF.